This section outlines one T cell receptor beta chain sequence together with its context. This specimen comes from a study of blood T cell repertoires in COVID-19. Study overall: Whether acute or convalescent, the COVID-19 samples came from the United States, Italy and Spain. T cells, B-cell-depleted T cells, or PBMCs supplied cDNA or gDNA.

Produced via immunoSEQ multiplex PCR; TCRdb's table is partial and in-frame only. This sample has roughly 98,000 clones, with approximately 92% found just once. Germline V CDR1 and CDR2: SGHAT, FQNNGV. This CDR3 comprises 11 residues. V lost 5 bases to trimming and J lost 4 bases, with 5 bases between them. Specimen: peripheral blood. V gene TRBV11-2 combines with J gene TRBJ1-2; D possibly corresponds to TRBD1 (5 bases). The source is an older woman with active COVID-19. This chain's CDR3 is CASSDSYGYTF. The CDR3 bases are TGTGCCAGCAGCGACAGCTATGGCTACACCTTC.